This T cell receptor (beta chain) was identified during a study of beta chain features in type 1 diabetes. Study-wide findings and caveats: Whether HLA type influences TCRB rearrangement remained unresolved here. Shortening that was moderate but significant affected the TCRB CDR3s of Type 1 diabetes patients in all four CD4+ subsets.

As concerns this clone: Its antigen is not identified.

CDR1 is SGDLS, CDR2 YYNGEE, per germline. With V trimmed by 1 base and J by 7 bases, 3 bases remained unmatched. This CDR3 comprises 14 residues. The investigators reverse transcribed all of the isolated RNA, so they sequenced expressed TCRB transcripts. Only in-frame clones appear in the TCRdb table, and some are missing; sequencing was by immunoSEQ multiplex PCR. Of approximately 330,000 clones listed, more than 9.5% are singletons. The sequencing input was naive CD4+ T cells from blood. This receptor was identified in a woman younger than 45 in good health. This sequence joins TRBV9 and TRBJ1-4; 8 bases map to TRBD1. The CDR3 spells CASSVSGGGEKLFF. The CDR3 bases are TGTGCCAGCAGCGTATCAGGGGGCGGTGAAAAACTGTTTTTT.